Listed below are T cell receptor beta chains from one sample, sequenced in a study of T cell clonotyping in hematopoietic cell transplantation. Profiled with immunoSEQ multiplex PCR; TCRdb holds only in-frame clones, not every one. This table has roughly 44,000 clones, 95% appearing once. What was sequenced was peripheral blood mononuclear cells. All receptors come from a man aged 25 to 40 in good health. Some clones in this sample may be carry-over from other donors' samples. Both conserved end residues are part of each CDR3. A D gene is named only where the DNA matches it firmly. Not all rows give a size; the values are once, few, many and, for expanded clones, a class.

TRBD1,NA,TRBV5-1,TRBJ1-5,CASSQGQGDQPQHF,TGCGCCAGCAGCCAAGGACAGGGGGATCAGCCCCAGCATTTT
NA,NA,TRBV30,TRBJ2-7,CACGLGNYEQYF,TGTGCCTGTGGGTTGGGGAACTACGAGCAGTACTTC
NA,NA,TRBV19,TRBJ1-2,CASSIGAGAHGYTF,TGTGCCAGTAGTATAGGCGCAGGGGCTCACGGCTACACCTTC
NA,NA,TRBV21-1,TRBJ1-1,CASSKEKTGMNTEAFF,TGTGCCAGCAGCAAAGAGAAGACAGGCATGAACACTGAAGCTTTCTTT
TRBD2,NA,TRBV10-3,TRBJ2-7,CAISLGLAVHEQYF,TGTGCCATCAGCCTCGGACTAGCAGTCCACGAGCAGTACTTC
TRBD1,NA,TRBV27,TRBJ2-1,CASRWDSRNNEQFF,TGTGCCAGCAGATGGGACAGTAGGAACAATGAGCAGTTCTTC
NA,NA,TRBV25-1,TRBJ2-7,CASSRPGVYEQYF,TGTGCCAGCAGTCGCCCCGGGGTGTACGAGCAGTACTTC
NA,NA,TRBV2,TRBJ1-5,CASNEGRQPQHF,TGTGCCAGCAACGAGGGTCGACAGCCCCAGCATTTT
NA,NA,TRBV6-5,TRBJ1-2,CASTTGDYGYTF,TGTGCCAGCACCACGGGAGACTATGGCTACACCTTC
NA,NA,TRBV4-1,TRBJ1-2,CASSQVDRNRYGYTF,TGCGCCAGCAGCCAAGTTGACAGGAACCGATATGGCTACACCTTC
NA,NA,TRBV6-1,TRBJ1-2,CASSERGVYGYTF,TGTGCCAGCAGTGAAAGGGGTGTCTATGGCTACACCTTC
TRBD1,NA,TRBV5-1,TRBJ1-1,CASSTGDSVRLNTEAFF,TGCGCCAGCAGCACCGGGGACAGCGTCAGACTAAACACTGAAGCTTTCTTT
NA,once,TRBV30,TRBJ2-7,CAWSVEESSYEQYF,TGTGCCTGGAGTGTTGAAGAAAGCTCCTACGAGCAGTACTTC
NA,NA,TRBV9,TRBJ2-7,CASSEGGNEQYF,TGTGCCAGCAGCGAGGGGGGGAACGAGCAGTACTTC
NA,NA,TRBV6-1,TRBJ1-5,CASSETWGSNQPQHF,TGTGCCAGCAGTGAGACGTGGGGCTCCAATCAGCCCCAGCATTTT
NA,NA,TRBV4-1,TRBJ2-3,CASSQGTLRVNTQYF,TGCGCCAGCAGCCAAGGCACACTCAGGGTTAATACGCAGTATTTT
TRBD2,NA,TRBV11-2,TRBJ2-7,CASSSFLAGGFDEQYF,TGTGCCAGCAGCTCGTTCCTAGCGGGGGGCTTCGACGAGCAGTACTTC
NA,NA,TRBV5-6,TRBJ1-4,CASTLRGEKLFF,TGTGCCAGCACCCTTCGGGGGGAAAAACTGTTTTTT
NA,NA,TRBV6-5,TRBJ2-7,CASSYSEGGSYEQYF,TGTGCCAGCAGTTACTCCGAGGGGGGTTCCTACGAGCAGTACTTC
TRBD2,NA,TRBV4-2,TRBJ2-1,CASRGLARDEQFF,TGTGCCAGCAGGGGACTAGCCAGGGATGAGCAGTTCTTC
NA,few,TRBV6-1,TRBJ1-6,CASSEKAGANSPLHF,TGTGCCAGCAGTGAGAAGGCAGGTGCAAATTCACCCCTCCACTTT
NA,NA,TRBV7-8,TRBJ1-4,CASSLRAAMTEKLFF,TGTGCCAGCAGCCTACGGGCAGCGATGACCGAAAAACTGTTTTTT
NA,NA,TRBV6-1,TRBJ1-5,CASSSNQPQHF,TGTGCCAGCAGTTCAAATCAGCCCCAGCATTTT
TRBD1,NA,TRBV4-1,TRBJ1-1,CASSHLTGQGDTEAFF,TGCGCCAGCAGCCATCTAACGGGACAGGGGGACACTGAAGCTTTCTTT
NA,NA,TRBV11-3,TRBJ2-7,CASSLVSGSSYEQYF,TGTGCCAGCAGCTTAGTCTCAGGGTCCTCCTACGAGCAGTACTTC
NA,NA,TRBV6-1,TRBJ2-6,CASSEGGALPFSGANVLTF,TGTGCCAGCAGTGAAGGCGGGGCGCTTCCATTCTCTGGGGCCAACGTCCTGACTTTC
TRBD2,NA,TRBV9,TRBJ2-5,CASSRGLARSAQYF,TGTGCCAGCAGCAGGGGACTAGCCCGTTCGGCCCAGTACTTC
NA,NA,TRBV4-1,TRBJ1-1,CASRGVGGAVTEAFF,TGCGCCAGCAGAGGAGTGGGGGGCGCGGTTACTGAAGCTTTCTTT
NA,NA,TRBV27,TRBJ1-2,CASSQQGVYGYTF,TGTGCCAGCAGTCAACAGGGTGTCTATGGCTACACCTTC
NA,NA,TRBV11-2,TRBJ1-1,CASSRTVNTEAFF,TGTGCCAGCAGCCGGACGGTGAACACTGAAGCTTTCTTT
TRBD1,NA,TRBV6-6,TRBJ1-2,CASSYPGQGIFGYTF,TGTGCCAGCAGTTACCCGGGACAGGGGATATTCGGCTACACCTTC
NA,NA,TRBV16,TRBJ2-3,CASSPSLWGSTDTQYF,TGTGCCAGCAGCCCCTCCCTTTGGGGGAGCACAGATACGCAGTATTTT